Reported below is one T cell receptor (beta chain). What it binds is unknown. CDR1 is SGHTA and CDR2 is FQGTGA in the germline V gene. The CDR3 is 16 amino acids. Between the trimmed V and J ends, which lost 5 bases and 3 bases, there was a span of 16 bases. The sample originates from a study of radiotherapy plus CTLA-4 blockade in lung cancer. Study-level findings and limits: TCR clones from tumors expanded in blood after radiotherapy plus ipilimumab. Together with interferon-beta, which increased in serum after radiation, early dynamic changes in blood T cell clones were reportedly the best predictors of response.

Sequenced by immunoSEQ multiplex PCR; TCRdb stores in-frame clones only, minus some. The sample has around 110,000 clones, more than 75% seen once. J is TRBJ2-2 and V is TRBV7-3, with D possibly matching TRBD2 (6 bases). The clonotype originates from a human donor with non-small cell lung cancer that progressed on radiotherapy plus ipilimumab. Some clones in this sample may be carry-over from other donors' samples. The specimen comprised peripheral blood, sampled from a patient treated with radiotherapy plus ipilimumab. CDR3 DNA sequence: TGTGCCAGCAGCCCGAGGGCAAGCGGGCACACCGGGGAGCTGTTTTTT. Translating it yields CASSPRASGHTGELFF.